The 5 T cell receptor beta chains presented below share a single source sample, sequenced in a study of blood T cell repertoires in COVID-19. Repertoires were generated with immunoSEQ multiplex PCR, while TCRdb's copy carries only in-frame clones and drops some. The sample holds approximately 260,000 clones, approximately 83% seen once. What was sequenced was PBMCs or T cells enriched from blood (not recorded which). These receptors originate from a man aged 45-60 years who had recovered from COVID-19.

The genes are TRBV11-3 and TRBJ2-7; D might be TRBD1 (5 bases). In germline, CDR1 is SGHNT, CDR2 YENEEA. The CDR3 runs 11 residues. V dropped 4 bases and J dropped 6 bases, with 7 bases sitting between them. This CDR3 is CASSSGPEQYF. CDR3 bases: TGTGCCAGCAGCTCAGGGCCCGAGCAGTACTTC.

The V call is TRBV10-3, the J call TRBJ2-7; 7 bases match TRBD1. V lost 5 bases to trimming and J lost 4 bases; unmatched junction nucleotides: 8. CDR3 length equals 14 residues. Germline lookup yields CDR1 ENHRY and CDR2 SYGVKD. CDR3 in amino acids: CAISPQGSTYEQYF. CDR3 nucleotide sequence: TGTGCCATCAGTCCACAGGGGTCAACTTACGAGCAGTACTTC.

The V and J genes are TRBV6-5 and TRBJ2-5; D unclear. The CDR3 is 12 amino acids. Trimming took 3 bases from V and 2 from J, leaving 4 bases between them. Germline CDR1 reads MNHEY; CDR2 reads SVGAGI. The CDR3 DNA sequence: TGTGCCAGCAGTTATATTCAAGAGACCCAGTACTTC. Translated, it gives CASSYIQETQYF.

CDR3 coding DNA: TGTGCCAGCAGCTCACAGGGGAGCGAGCAGTACTTC. Protein sequence: CASSSQGSEQYF. The genes are TRBV7-6 and TRBJ2-7, with 7 positions matching TRBD1. V was clipped by 4 bases and J by 6 bases; unmatched bases: 3. The CDR3 has 12 amino acids. Germline lookup yields CDR1 SGHVS and CDR2 FNYEAQ.

The chain carries TRBV6-2 or TRBV6-3 and TRBJ1-2, with 7 bases fitting TRBD1. Per the germline V gene, CDR1 is MNHEY and CDR2 is SVGEGT. The length of the CDR3 is 16 residues. Unmatched junction bases numbered 8, after V lost 4 bases and J lost 0 bases. In DNA form, the CDR3 reads TGTGCCAGCAGTTCCATGTTGGGACAGACTAACTATGGCTACACCTTC. Translated, it gives CASSSMLGQTNYGYTF.